This TCR beta chain was recovered during a study of T cells in Graves' hyperthyroidism and ophthalmopathy. Study conclusions and caveats: Clonotypes that were expanded in thyroid above 0.001 mostly appeared in blood too.

This clonotype has ten or more counts. Its antigen remains unknown. Trimming took off 0 bases at V and 4 bases at J, with 10 bases between the two ends. Germline CDR1 reads SGDLS; CDR2 reads YYNGEE. The CDR3 loop spans 14 amino acids. There were TCR beta CDR3 regions amplified from RNA transcripts. An initial round of RT-PCR targeting the TCR CDR3 relied on the HTBI primer set. One entry per CDR3 protein results from TCRdb running MiXCR on the multiplex PCR reads. This table holds roughly 570,000 distinct CDR3 sequences, around 46% found once. The origin of this receptor is a young woman with Graves' hyperthyroidism. The gene calls are TRBV9 and TRBJ1-1; D remains unclear. The sample consisted of peripheral blood or thyroid tissue (not recorded which). The CDR3 region has the DNA TGTGCCAGCAGCGTAGTCCACAGTTTCACTGAAGCTTTCTTT. As protein: CASSVVHSFTEAFF. The full variable domain, completed using reference TRBV9 and TRBJ1-1, is DSGVTQTPKHLITATGQRVTLRCSPRSGDLSVYWYQQSLDQGLQFLIQYYNGEERAKGNILERFSAQQFPDLHSELNLSSLELGDSALYFCASSVVHSFTEAFFGQGTRLTVV.